The clone carrying this TCR beta chain has a single count. Its antigen is still unknown. The data were taken from a study of response to subunit inactivated influenza vaccine. Regarding the study as a whole: A suggestion made by the authors is that each seasonal influenza vaccination recruits few new T cells.

Each CDR3 protein is one row after TCRdb ran MiXCR on the RT-PCR reads. The data show about 650,000 distinct CDR3 sequences, approximately 15% seen once. Germline V gives CDR1 SGDLS, CDR2 YYNGEE. The length of the CDR3 is 15 residues. Trimming at V came to 0 bases and at J to 3 bases, leaving 6 bases not matched to a gene. The chain couples TRBV9 to TRBJ2-7; 7 bases line up with TRBD1. The source material was PBMCs from blood, sampled around 15 days before vaccination. This sequence was found in a man aged 50-60 years who received an inactivated influenza vaccine. The CDR3 region is CASSVGGQKNYEQYF. The CDR3 DNA is TGTGCCAGCAGCGTAGGGGGACAGAAAAACTACGAGCAGTACTTC.